The T cell receptor (beta chain) described here comes from a study of a mutant IDH1 vaccine in newly diagnosed glioma. Overall study results and limits: The study observed vaccine-induced immune responses in approximately 93% of patients.

Regarding this clone: What it recognizes is unknown.

Indicated time point: baseline, week 1 (first vaccination visit). Noted treatment: pre-vaccination baseline after standard-of-care therapy. The CDR3 is 16 amino acids. CDR1 MNHNS and CDR2 SASEGT come from the germline V gene. Trimming shortened V by 3 bases and J by 0 bases, and 11 bases separated the two germline ends. The protocol was immunoSEQ multiplex PCR, while the TCRdb copy is restricted to in-frame clones and leaves out a portion. The sample records around 82,000 clones, about four fifths being singletons. The source of this sequence is a man aged 35-49 years with glioma. Some clones in this sample may be carry-over from other donors' samples. This specimen was PBMCs, taken from a glioma patient treated with radiotherapy, temozolomide or both. The rearrangement uses TRBV6-1 and TRBJ2-2; the D gene is possibly TRBD2 (6 bases). The CDR3 sequence is CASSEGGRTNTGELFF. CDR3 DNA sequence: TGTGCCAGCAGTGAGGGGGGTAGAACGAACACCGGGGAGCTGTTTTTT.